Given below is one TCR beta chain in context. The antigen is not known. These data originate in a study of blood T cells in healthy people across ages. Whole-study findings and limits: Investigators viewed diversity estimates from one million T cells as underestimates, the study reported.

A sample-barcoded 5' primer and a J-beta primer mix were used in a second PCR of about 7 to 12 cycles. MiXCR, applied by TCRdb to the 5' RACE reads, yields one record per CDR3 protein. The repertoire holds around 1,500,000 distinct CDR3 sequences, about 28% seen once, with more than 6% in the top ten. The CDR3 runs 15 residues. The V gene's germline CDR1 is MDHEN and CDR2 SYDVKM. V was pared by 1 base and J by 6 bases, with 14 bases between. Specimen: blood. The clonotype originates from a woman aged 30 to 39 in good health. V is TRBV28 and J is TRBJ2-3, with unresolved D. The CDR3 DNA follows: TGTGCCAGCAGTTTATTCCCCAGCAGGCCCGATACGCAGTATTTT. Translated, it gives CASSLFPSRPDTQYF.